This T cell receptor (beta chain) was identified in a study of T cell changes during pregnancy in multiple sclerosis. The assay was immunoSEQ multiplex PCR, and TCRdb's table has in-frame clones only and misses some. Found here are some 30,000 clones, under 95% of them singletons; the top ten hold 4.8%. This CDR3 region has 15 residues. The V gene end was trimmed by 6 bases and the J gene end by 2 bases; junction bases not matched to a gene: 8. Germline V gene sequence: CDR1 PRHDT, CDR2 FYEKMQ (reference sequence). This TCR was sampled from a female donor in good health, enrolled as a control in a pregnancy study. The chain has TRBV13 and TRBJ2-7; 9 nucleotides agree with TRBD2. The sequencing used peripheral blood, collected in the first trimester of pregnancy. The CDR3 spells CASRSSGGYAYEQYF. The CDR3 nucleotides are TGTGCCAGCAGGTCCAGCGGGGGGTACGCCTACGAGCAGTACTTC.